The 11 T cell receptor beta chains reported below all come from one sample, sequenced in a study of identical twins. TCRdb reprocessed the 5' RACE reads via MiXCR and lists one record per CDR3 protein. The sample has over 600,000 distinct CDR3 sequences; around 21% are singletons. In addition, the sample was reused for a study of T cells expressing NK-cell markers.

Material: PBMCs. Receptor source: a woman aged 18-29 years in good health.

The gene calls are TRBV18 and TRBJ1-1, with D possibly TRBD1 on 5 matching bases. Germline assignment: CDR1 KGHSH and CDR2 LQKENI. The length of the CDR3 is 15 residues. The germline V and J ends were trimmed by 3 bases and 3 bases, with 14 bases remaining between them. CDR3 residues: CASSPRRQGYTEAFF. The DNA for the CDR3 is TGTGCCAGCTCACCTCGGCGCCAGGGATACACTGAAGCTTTCTTT. The variable domain in full, with the rest retrieved from reference TRBV18 and TRBJ1-1, is NAGVMQNPRHLVRRRGQEARLRCSPMKGHSHVYWYRQLPEEGLKFMVYLQKENIIDESGMPKERFSAEFPKEGPSILRIQQVVRGDSAAYFCASSPRRQGYTEAFFGQGTRLTVV.

The gene calls are TRBV9 and TRBJ2-3; TRBD2 might be the D (6 bases). The CDR3 runs to 13 residues. V was shortened by 7 bases and J by 1 base, with 10 bases between the two germline ends. Germline CDR1 reads SGDLS; CDR2 reads YYNGEE. The CDR3 sequence: CASDGGGTDTQYF. CDR3 coding DNA: TGTGCCAGCGATGGCGGGGGCACAGATACGCAGTATTTT.

The chain couples TRBV6-1 to TRBJ1-5, with 7 bases aligning to TRBD1. Per the germline V gene, CDR1 is MNHNS and CDR2 is SASEGT. J gave up 5 bases and V 5 bases, and 12 bases lay outside the gene matches. The CDR3 runs to 16 residues. CDR3 residues: CASSPLQGIWHQPQHF. Here the CDR3 DNA reads TGTGCCAGCAGTCCACTACAGGGGATTTGGCATCAGCCCCAGCATTTT.

This clonotype was counted at least ten times. The chain is built from TRBV4-3 and TRBJ1-3; no firm D call. CDR3 length: 15 amino acids. CDR1 is LGHNA and CDR2 is YSLEER in the germline V gene. V was pared by 4 bases and J by 11 bases, with 21 bases between. The CDR3 reads CASSRRINREQPIYF. In DNA, the CDR3 is TGCGCCAGCAGCCGACGAATTAATCGGGAGCAACCCATATATTTT.

The chain links TRBV2 to TRBJ2-7, with D possibly TRBD2 on 5 matching bases. Trimming cost V 7 bases and J 6 bases, with 13 bases left between them. The CDR3 consists of 12 residues. Germline CDR1 reads SNHLY; CDR2 reads FYNNEI. Here the CDR3 reads CASNHRGREQYF. The CDR3 DNA follows: TGTGCCAGCAACCACCGGGGTCGCGAGCAGTACTTC. Together with reference TRBV2 and TRBJ2-7, the CDR3 gives the full variable domain: EPEVTQTPSHQVTQMGQEVILRCVPISNHLYFYWYRQILGQKVEFLVSFYNNEISEKSEIFDDQFSVERPDGSNFTLKIRSTKLEDSAMYFCASNHRGREQYFGPGTRLTVT.

The chain employs TRBV9 and TRBJ2-1; the D gene is possibly TRBD2 (6 bases). The germline gives CDR1 SGDLS, CDR2 YYNGEE. Trimming left V 1 base short and J 5 bases short, with 13 bases between. The CDR3 is made up of 15 amino acids. The CDR3 here is CASSVNPGEHNEQFF. The CDR3 DNA reads TGTGCCAGCAGCGTAAATCCGGGGGAGCACAATGAGCAGTTCTTC.

V and J are TRBV20-1 and TRBJ1-1, with D possibly TRBD1 on 5 matching bases. The V end lost 6 bases, the J end lost 4 bases, and 15 bases lay between the germline ends. This CDR3 region has 13 residues. CDR1 is DFQATT and CDR2 is SNEGSKA in the germline V gene (reference sequence). The CDR3 DNA is TGCAGTGCCTCTGGGGGGTCGTTCACTGAAGCTTTCTTT. Encoded protein: CSASGGSFTEAFF.

Many counts were recorded for this clonotype. The chain links TRBV2 to TRBJ1-5, with 8 bases aligning to TRBD1. CDR1 and CDR2 (germline): SNHLY, FYNNEI. J gave up 3 bases and V 11 bases, and 9 bases lay outside the gene matches. The CDR3 is made up of 14 amino acids. The CDR3 loop is CASRTGLSNQPQHF. The CDR3 DNA reads TGTGCCTCCCGGACAGGGTTGTCCAATCAGCCCCAGCATTTT.

The genes are TRBV27 and TRBJ1-2; D remains ambiguous. Per germline, CDR1 MNHEY and CDR2 SMNVEV (reference sequence). The CDR3 contains 11 residues. Trimming pared 8 bases from V and 2 bases from J, leaving 6 bases between. Here the CDR3 reads CASGKNYGYTF. In DNA form, the CDR3 reads TGTGCCAGCGGGAAAAACTATGGCTACACCTTC.

In this sample, this clonotype turned up a few times. The rearrangement joins TRBV11-2 to TRBJ2-2; 10 bases are shared with TRBD1. The CDR3 totals 16 residues. Germline V gives CDR1 SGHAT, CDR2 FQNNGV. V was clipped by 5 bases and J by 7 bases; unmatched bases: 10. The CDR3 sequence: CASSPRRQGAIGELFF. The CDR3 DNA sequence: TGTGCCAGCAGCCCAAGGCGACAGGGGGCAATCGGGGAGCTGTTTTTT.

At least ten counts were recorded for this clonotype. The chain uses TRBV20-1 and TRBJ2-3; 11 nucleotides match TRBD2. The CDR3 loop spans 14 amino acids. Per the germline V gene, CDR1 is DFQATT and CDR2 is SNEGSKA (reference sequence). The V gene end was trimmed by 5 bases and the J gene end by 5 bases; junction bases not matched to a gene: 6. This CDR3 is CSAPPGTSGDTQYF. CDR3 nucleotide sequence: TGCAGTGCTCCACCCGGGACTAGCGGAGATACGCAGTATTTT.